This is a list of T cell receptor beta chains from one sample in a study of T cell responses to AZD1222 COVID-19 vaccine. Assay used: immunoSEQ multiplex PCR; TCRdb lists only in-frame clones, some missing. The data hold roughly 140,000 clones, with around 87% observed a single time. This specimen consisted of peripheral blood, obtained on day 0 of AZD1222 vaccination. The receptors derive from an adult in good health. Each CDR3 is given with its conserved first and last residue. A D gene is named only where the DNA matches it firmly. Clone sizes are given selectively: once, few, many, or a class where the clone is expanded.

size	D	V	J	DNA	CDR3
NA	TRBD1	TRBV5-8	TRBJ1-1	TGTGCCAGCAGCTTACGACAGGGGGCAATTGAAGCTTTCTTT	CASSLRQGAIEAFF
NA	NA	TRBV5-4	TRBJ1-3	TGTGCCAGCAGCTTTAAGGGAGGTGGAAACACCATATATTTT	CASSFKGGGNTIYF
NA	NA	TRBV6-6	TRBJ1-6	TGTGCCAGCAGAAAGAGGGACAATAATTCACCCCTCCACTTT	CASRKRDNNSPLHF
NA	TRBD2	TRBV15	TRBJ2-3	TGTGCCACCAGCAGAGATCGGGGGGGCACAGATACGCAGTATTTT	CATSRDRGGTDTQYF
NA	NA	TRBV30	TRBJ1-3	TGTGCCTGGAGTATCAGGGACACCATATATTTT	CAWSIRDTIYF
NA	TRBD2	TRBV7-2	TRBJ2-1	TGTGCCAGCAGCATTGTCGGGGGGACTAGCGGGAGCTCCTACAATGAGCAGTTCTTC	CASSIVGGTSGSSYNEQFF
NA	NA	TRBV7-9	TRBJ1-1	TGTGCCAGCAGAGCAGGGTTTTTAGCTGAAGCTTTCTTT	CASRAGFLAEAFF
NA	NA	TRBV24-1	TRBJ1-4	TGCAACAGACGGGCAACTAATGAAAAACTGTTTTTT	CNRRATNEKLFF
once	TRBD1	TRBV19	TRBJ1-1	TGTGCCAGTACGGACAGGATGAACACTGAAGCTTTCTTT	CASTDRMNTEAFF
NA	TRBD2	TRBV6-4	TRBJ2-1	TGTGCCAGCAGTGACTCTAGCGGGAGAGTAGGGGAGCAGTTCTTC	CASSDSSGRVGEQFF
few	TRBD1	TRBV27	TRBJ1-5	TGTGCCAGCAGTTCCGGGACAGCTAGCAATCAGCCCCAGCATTTT	CASSSGTASNQPQHF
NA	NA	TRBV6-5	TRBJ2-3	TGTGCCAGCAGTTACGATGGCGGCACAGATACGCAGTATTTT	CASSYDGGTDTQYF
NA	TRBD2	TRBV18	TRBJ2-5	TGTGCCAGCTCACCACCATCAGGGACTAGCCAGGATGAGACCCAGTACTTC	CASSPPSGTSQDETQYF
NA	NA	TRBV28	TRBJ1-2	TGTGCCACCCAACACAATGCTAACTATGGCTACACCTTC	CATQHNANYGYTF
NA	NA	TRBV4-2	TRBJ1-2	TGTGCCAGCAGCCAAGAGACCAGTAACTATGGCTACACCTTC	CASSQETSNYGYTF
NA	NA	TRBV15	TRBJ1-4	TGTGCCACCAGCAGAGATCTAGGGCGGGGAAAATATGAAAAACTGTTTTTT	CATSRDLGRGKYEKLFF
once	NA	TRBV28	TRBJ1-2	TGTGCCAGCAGTTCGGGACGACCCTATGGCTACACCTTC	CASSSGRPYGYTF
NA	NA	TRBV4-1	TRBJ2-1	TGCGCCAGCAGCCAAGATCTGGACAGAAGCAAGCAGTTCTTC	CASSQDLDRSKQFF
NA	NA	TRBV6-5	TRBJ1-1	TGTGCCAGCAGTTACGAGGCGTCAAACACTGAAGCTTTCTTT	CASSYEASNTEAFF
NA	NA	TRBV7-8	TRBJ2-1	TGTGCCAGCAGCCTGCAAACCCGGAGGTACAATGAGCAGTTCTTC	CASSLQTRRYNEQFF
NA	NA	TRBV7-9	TRBJ2-7	TGTGCCAGCAGCTTGGGGAGGGGGTTAAACGAGCAGTACTTC	CASSLGRGLNEQYF
few	NA	TRBV27	TRBJ1-2	TGTGCCACCCCTGGTGGAAAGAACTATGGCTACACCTTC	CATPGGKNYGYTF
NA	NA	TRBV6-5	TRBJ1-1	TGTGCCAGCAGGAAAGCGGGTAAGCTGGCTGAAGCTTTCTTT	CASRKAGKLAEAFF
NA	NA	TRBV6-4	TRBJ1-1	TGTGCCAGCAGTGACCAGGAAGCGAGCACTGAAGCTTTCTTT	CASSDQEASTEAFF
NA	NA	TRBV19	TRBJ1-5	TGTGCCAGTAACTTAGGGGCGAATCAGCCCCAGCATTTT	CASNLGANQPQHF
NA	NA	TRBV27	TRBJ1-1	TGTGCCAGCAGTTTAAAGGCAGGGCGTTACATGAACACTGAAGCTTTCTTT	CASSLKAGRYMNTEAFF
NA	NA	TRBV28	TRBJ1-5	TGTGCCAGCAGTTTCTATAGCAATCAGCCCCAGCATTTT	CASSFYSNQPQHF
NA	NA	TRBV6-5	TRBJ1-6	TGTGCCAGCAGTTCTATGCCAGGGAATTCACCCCTCCACTTT	CASSSMPGNSPLHF
NA	NA	TRBV7-9	TRBJ1-3	TGTGCCAGCAGGGCAGGGGTGTCCGGAAACACCATATATTTT	CASRAGVSGNTIYF
NA	NA	TRBV7-8	TRBJ1-2	TGTGCCAGCAGCTTAGATCTACAGGAGGAGCTCTATGGCTACACCTTC	CASSLDLQEELYGYTF
NA	NA	TRBV27	TRBJ2-7	TGTGCCAGCAGCCACGGACGTAGCTACGAGCAGTACTTC	CASSHGRSYEQYF
NA	NA	TRBV11-2	TRBJ2-1	TGTGCCAGCAGCTTAGTGGCCCGAGGGGACTGGGGGTACAATGAGCAGTTCTTC	CASSLVARGDWGYNEQFF
NA	NA	TRBV3-1/TRBV3-2	TRBJ1-3	TGTGCCAGCAGCGGGACTTATGGAAACACCATATATTTT	CASSGTYGNTIYF